This TCR beta chain is from a study of T cell repertoires in cytomegalovirus infection. Remarks on this clonotype: What it recognizes is unknown.

TCRdb redid the calling of the reads with MiXCR, one entry per CDR3 protein. The sample contains fewer than 1,000,000 distinct CDR3 sequences, about a third of which appear only once. Study-level points and caveats: In two of eight donors, the top clonotype was HLA-C-restricted CMV-specific.

Germline V gives CDR1 SNHLY, CDR2 FYNNEI. V lost 3 bases to trimming and J lost 5 bases, with 13 bases between them. This CDR3 region has 14 residues. The rearrangement joins TRBV2 to TRBJ1-2; weak D call: TRBD1 (6 bases). Sequenced material: cultured CD8+ T cells from PBMCs, taken from culture after CMV antigen stimulation. This clonotype was sampled from a human donor in good health (CMV status not recorded). Some clones in this sample may be carry-over from other donors' samples. CDR3 loop: CASSDGQPSYGYTF. The CDR3 region has the DNA TGTGCCAGCAGTGATGGACAGCCCTCTTATGGCTACACCTTC. Filled out from reference TRBV2 and TRBJ1-2, the complete variable domain reads EPEVTQTPSHQVTQMGQEVILRCVPISNHLYFYWYRQILGQKVEFLVSFYNNEISEKSEIFDDQFSVERPDGSNFTLKIRSTKLEDSAMYFCASSDGQPSYGYTFGSGTRLTVV.